One T cell receptor (beta chain) is described in this entry. The entry originates in a study of blood T cell repertoires in COVID-19. Study background: The study drew acute and convalescent COVID-19 samples from the United States, Italy and Spain. Nucleic acid was either cDNA or gDNA, and it came from T cells, B-cell-depleted T cells, or PBMCs.

TCRdb keeps only in-frame clones here, not all; method: immunoSEQ multiplex PCR. The sample has 100,000 or so clones, 81% seen once. This CDR3 region has 17 residues. The germline CDR1 and CDR2 sequences are SGHNT and YYREEE (reference sequence). V lost 1 base, J lost 3 bases, and 5 bases stayed unmatched. V is TRBV5-4 and J is TRBJ2-1; 12 bases match TRBD2. Specimen: peripheral blood. The receptor's source is a woman aged 70 to 79 with acute or convalescent COVID-19. The CDR3 loop reads CASSLSRTSGNYNEQFF. CDR3 in DNA: TGTGCCAGCAGCTTGTCCAGGACTAGCGGGAACTACAATGAGCAGTTCTTC.